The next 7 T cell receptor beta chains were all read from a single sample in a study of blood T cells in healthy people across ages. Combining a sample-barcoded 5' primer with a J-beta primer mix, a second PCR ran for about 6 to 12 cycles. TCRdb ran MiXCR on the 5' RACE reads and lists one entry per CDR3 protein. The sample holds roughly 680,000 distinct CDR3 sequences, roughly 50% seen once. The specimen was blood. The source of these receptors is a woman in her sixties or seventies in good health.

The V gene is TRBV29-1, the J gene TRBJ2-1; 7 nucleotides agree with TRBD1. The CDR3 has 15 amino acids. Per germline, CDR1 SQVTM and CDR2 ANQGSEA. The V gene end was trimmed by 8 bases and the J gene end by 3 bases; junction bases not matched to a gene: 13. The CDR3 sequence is CSSRSPRQGYNEQFF. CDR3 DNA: TGCAGCTCCCGATCCCCGCGACAGGGCTACAATGAGCAGTTCTTC.

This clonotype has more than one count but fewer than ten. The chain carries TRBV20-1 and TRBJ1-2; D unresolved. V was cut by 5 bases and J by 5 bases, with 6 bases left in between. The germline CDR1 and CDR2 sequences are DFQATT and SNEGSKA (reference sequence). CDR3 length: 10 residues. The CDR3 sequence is CSAQDYGYTF. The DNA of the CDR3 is TGCAGTGCTCAAGATTATGGCTACACCTTC.

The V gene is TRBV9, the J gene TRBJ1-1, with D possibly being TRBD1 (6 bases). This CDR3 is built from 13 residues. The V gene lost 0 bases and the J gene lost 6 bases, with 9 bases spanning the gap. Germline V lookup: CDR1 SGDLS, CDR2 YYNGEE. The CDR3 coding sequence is TGTGCCAGCAGCGTAGGTGGGGGCTCTGAAGCTTTCTTT. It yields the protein CASSVGGGSEAFF.

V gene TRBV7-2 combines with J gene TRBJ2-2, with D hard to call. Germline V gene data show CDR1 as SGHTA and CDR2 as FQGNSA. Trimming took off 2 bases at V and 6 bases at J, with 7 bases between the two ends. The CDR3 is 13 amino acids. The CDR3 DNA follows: TGTGCCAGCAGCTTATCACTGGCCGGGGAGCTGTTTTTT. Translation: CASSLSLAGELFF. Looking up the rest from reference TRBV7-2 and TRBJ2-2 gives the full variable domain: GAGVSQSPSNKVTEKGKDVELRCDPISGHTALYWYRQSLGQGLEFLIYFQGNSAPDKSGLPSDRFSAERTGGSVSTLTIQRTQQEDSAVYLCASSLSLAGELFFGEGSRLTVL.

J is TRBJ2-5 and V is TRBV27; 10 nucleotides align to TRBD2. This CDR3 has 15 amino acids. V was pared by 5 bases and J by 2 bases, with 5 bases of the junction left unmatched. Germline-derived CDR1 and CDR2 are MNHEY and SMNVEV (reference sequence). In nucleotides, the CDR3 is TGTGCCAGCAGTCCAGTACTAGCGGGACAAGAGACCCAGTACTTC. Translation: CASSPVLAGQETQYF.

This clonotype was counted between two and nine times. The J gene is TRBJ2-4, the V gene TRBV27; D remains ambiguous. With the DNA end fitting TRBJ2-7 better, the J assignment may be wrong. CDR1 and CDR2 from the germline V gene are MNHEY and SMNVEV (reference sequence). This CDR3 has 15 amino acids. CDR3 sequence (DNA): TGTGCCAGCAGTTTATCAGGGTTGGGAAACTACGAGCAGTACTTC. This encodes CASSLSGLGNYEQYF.

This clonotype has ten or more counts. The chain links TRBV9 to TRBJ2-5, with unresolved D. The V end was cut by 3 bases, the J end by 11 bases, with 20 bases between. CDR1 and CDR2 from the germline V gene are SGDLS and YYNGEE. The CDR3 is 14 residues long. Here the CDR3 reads CASSAMDLGNEQYF. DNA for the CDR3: TGTGCCAGCAGCGCCATGGATCTGGGCAATGAGCAGTACTTC.